These 5 T cell receptor beta chains were all obtained from the same sample, sequenced in a study of T cells in Graves' hyperthyroidism and ophthalmopathy. What was amplified from RNA transcripts were TCR beta CDR3 regions. Researchers ran a first-round RT-PCR on the TCR CDR3 using the HTBI primer set. Each CDR3 protein is one row after TCRdb ran MiXCR on the multiplex PCR reads. The data contain hundreds of thousands of distinct CDR3 sequences, 35% to 45% of them singletons. Sample: blood. These receptors came from a man between 18 and 35 years old with Graves' hyperthyroidism.

This clonotype was counted at least ten times. The rearrangement uses TRBV9 and TRBJ1-6, with TRBD1 matching 7 bases. The CDR3 runs to 15 residues. Germline CDR1 and CDR2: SGDLS and YYNGEE. V shed 0 bases and J 10 bases; nucleotides not matched to a gene: 7. CDR3 amino acids: CASSVGTGAGSPLHF. The CDR3 DNA reads TGTGCCAGCAGCGTAGGAACAGGGGCTGGGTCACCCCTCCACTTT.

This sequence joins TRBV25-1 and TRBJ1-5; D gene uncertain. Per germline, CDR1 MGHDK and CDR2 SYGVNS. The CDR3 runs 11 residues. Trimming took off 11 bases at V and 2 bases at J, with 7 bases between the two ends. Written as DNA, the CDR3 is TGTGCCGGAAGGGGCAATCAGCCCCAGCATTTT. This gives the protein CAGRGNQPQHF.

The chain joins TRBV29-1 to TRBJ2-7; 7 bases align to TRBD1. Germline CDR1 reads SQVTM; CDR2 reads ANQGSEA. Germline trimming cut 5 bases from V and 5 bases from J; bases unmatched to any gene: 15. CDR3 length: 15 amino acids. CDR3 sequence: CSVLRSTGDVDEQYF. As DNA, the CDR3 is TGCAGCGTTCTCCGGTCTACAGGGGACGTCGACGAGCAGTACTTC.

This clonotype has only a few counts. The chain joins TRBV12-3 or TRBV12-4 to TRBJ1-5, with D unresolved. Trimming stripped 3 bases from V and 5 bases from J, with 14 bases between. The CDR3 spans 15 residues. The CDR3 loop is CASSFSLKSDQPQHF. CDR3 bases: TGTGCCAGCAGTTTTTCTTTAAAATCCGATCAGCCCCAGCATTTT.

The sample holds many counts of this clonotype. The chain uses TRBV7-9 and TRBJ1-1; no firm D call. V was cut by 5 bases and J by 2 bases, with 3 bases left in between. The CDR3 extends over 11 amino acids. Germline V lookup: CDR1 SEHNR, CDR2 FQNEAQ (reference sequence). CDR3 in DNA: TGTGCCAGCAGCGTTAACACTGAAGCTTTCTTT. It translates to CASSVNTEAFF.